This TCR beta chain was observed in a study of blood T cells in healthy people across ages. The CDR3 has 13 amino acids. Looked up from germline, CDR1 is MDHEN and CDR2 is SYDVKM. The V end was cut by 6 bases, the J end by 5 bases, with 13 bases between. The study's findings and limits: Unsorted PBMCs blocked a conclusive comparison of naive and antigen-experienced cells.

The amount of total RNA extracted per sample was at least 5 micrograms. This clonotype appeared a few times. Its antigen is currently unknown. A second PCR of about 6 to 11 cycles used a sample-barcoded 5' primer and a J-beta primer mix. Each cDNA molecule carried a tag from a template-switch adaptor that contained 12 random nucleotides. TCRdb re-called the 5' RACE reads with MiXCR, one entry per CDR3 protein. The sample records around 1.7 million distinct CDR3 sequences, 25% to 30% being singletons. The sequenced sample was blood. This chain links TRBV28 with TRBJ1-2; no clear D gene. The receptor was isolated from a woman younger than 45 in good health. The chain's CDR3 is CASRNLGGYGYTF. The CDR3 DNA reads as TGTGCCAGCAGGAACCTTGGAGGGTATGGCTACACCTTC.